These 3 T cell receptor beta chains were all obtained from the same sample, sequenced in a study of T cells in Graves' hyperthyroidism and ophthalmopathy. RNA transcripts provided the source from which TCR beta CDR3 regions were amplified. HTBI primers were used for first-round RT-PCR of the TCR CDR3. Each CDR3 protein gets one entry after TCRdb re-called the multiplex PCR reads with MiXCR. The sample includes under 350,000 distinct CDR3 sequences, roughly 13% of them seen just once. The sequenced material came from blood. Receptor source: a woman aged 40 to 50 with Graves' hyperthyroidism.

This clonotype was observed at least ten times. This rearrangement joins TRBV28 to TRBJ2-1; the match to TRBD1 covers 9 bases. Trimming cost V 7 bases and J 8 bases; bases outside gene matches: 3. CDR3 length: 12 residues. Germline loops: CDR1 MDHEN, CDR2 SYDVKM. The CDR3 bases are TGTGCCAGCATCGGACAGGGGTATGAGCAGTTCTTC. Translated, it gives CASIGQGYEQFF. Together with reference TRBV28 and TRBJ2-1, the CDR3 gives the full variable domain: DVKVTQSSRYLVKRTGEKVFLECVQDMDHENMFWYRQDPGLGLRLIYFSYDVKMKEKGDIPEGYSVSREKKERFSLILESASTNQTSMYLCASIGQGYEQFFGPGTRLTVL.

This clonotype was seen many times. This chain connects TRBV19 to TRBJ2-7; a possible D gene is TRBD1 (5 bases). The CDR3 covers 15 residues. V was clipped by 4 bases and J by 4 bases, with 17 bases between them. Per the germline V gene, CDR1 is LNHDA and CDR2 is SQIVND (reference sequence). CDR3 nucleotides: TGTGCCAGTAGTAGGGGTAGTGGTCCAGGGTACGAGCAGTACTTC. This sequence encodes CASSRGSGPGYEQYF.

This clonotype showed up many times. The chain has TRBV7-9 and TRBJ1-1; maybe TRBD1 (5 bases). The CDR3 sequence is 16 residues long. Trimming cost V 2 bases and J 4 bases, with 17 bases left between them. Germline V CDR1 and CDR2: SEHNR, FQNEAQ (reference sequence). CDR3: CASSLWRGAGGTEAFF. The CDR3 DNA reads as TGTGCCAGCAGCTTATGGAGGGGTGCTGGTGGCACTGAAGCTTTCTTT.